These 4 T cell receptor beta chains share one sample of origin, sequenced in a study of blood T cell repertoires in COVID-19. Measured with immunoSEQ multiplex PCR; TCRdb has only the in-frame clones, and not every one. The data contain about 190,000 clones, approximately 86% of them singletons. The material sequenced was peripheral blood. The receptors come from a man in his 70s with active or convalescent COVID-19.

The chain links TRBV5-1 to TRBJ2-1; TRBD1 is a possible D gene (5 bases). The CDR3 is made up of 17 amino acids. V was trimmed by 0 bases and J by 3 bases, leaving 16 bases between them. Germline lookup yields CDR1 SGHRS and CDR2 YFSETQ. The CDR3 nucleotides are TGCGCCAGCAGCTTGGGCGCAGGGAAATTAGTCTACAATGAGCAGTTCTTC. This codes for CASSLGAGKLVYNEQFF.

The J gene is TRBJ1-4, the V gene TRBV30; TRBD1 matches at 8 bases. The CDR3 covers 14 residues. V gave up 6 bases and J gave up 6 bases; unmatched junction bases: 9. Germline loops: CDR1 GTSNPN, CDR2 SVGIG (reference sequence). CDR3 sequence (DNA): TGTGCCTGCCGTCCCAGGGGGCGGGATGAAAAACTGTTTTTT. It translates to CACRPRGRDEKLFF. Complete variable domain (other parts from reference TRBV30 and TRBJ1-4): SQTIHQWPATLVQPVGSPLSLECTVEGTSNPNLYWYRQAAGRGLQLLFYSVGIGQISSEVPQNLSASRPQDRQFILSSKKLLLSDSGFYLCACRPRGRDEKLFFGSGTQLSVL.

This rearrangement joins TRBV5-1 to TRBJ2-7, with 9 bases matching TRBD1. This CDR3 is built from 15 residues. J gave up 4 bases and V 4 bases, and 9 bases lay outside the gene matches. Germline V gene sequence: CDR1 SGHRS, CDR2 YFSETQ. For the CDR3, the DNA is TGCGCCAGCAGCGTGGGGACAGGGCCGGGGTACGAGCAGTACTTC. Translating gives CASSVGTGPGYEQYF.

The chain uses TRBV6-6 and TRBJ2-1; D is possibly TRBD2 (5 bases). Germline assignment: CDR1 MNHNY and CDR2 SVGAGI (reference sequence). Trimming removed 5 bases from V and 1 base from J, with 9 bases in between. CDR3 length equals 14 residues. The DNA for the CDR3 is TGTGCCAGCAGTCCCAGCGGTTCCTACAATGAGCAGTTCTTC. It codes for CASSPSGSYNEQFF.